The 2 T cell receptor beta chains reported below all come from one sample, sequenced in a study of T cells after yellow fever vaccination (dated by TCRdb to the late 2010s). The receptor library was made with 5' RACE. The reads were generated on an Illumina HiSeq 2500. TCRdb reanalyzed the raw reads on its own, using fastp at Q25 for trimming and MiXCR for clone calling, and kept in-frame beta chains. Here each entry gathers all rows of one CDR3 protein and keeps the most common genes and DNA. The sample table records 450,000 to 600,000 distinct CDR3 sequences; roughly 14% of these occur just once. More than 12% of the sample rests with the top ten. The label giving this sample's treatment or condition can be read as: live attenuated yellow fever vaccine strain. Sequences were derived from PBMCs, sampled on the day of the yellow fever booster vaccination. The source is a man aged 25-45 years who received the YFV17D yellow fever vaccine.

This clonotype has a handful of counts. The DNA for the CDR3 is TGTGCCAGCAGCTTAGCGCTTTCTAGCGGGACCCAGTACTTC. Translation gives CASSLALSSGTQYF. This chain uses TRBV7-2 with TRBJ2-5, with 7 bases matching TRBD2. This CDR3 is 14 amino acids long. The germline CDR1 and CDR2 sequences are SGHTA and FQGNSA. V lost 0 bases to trimming and J lost 7 bases; unmatched junction nucleotides: 5. The variable domain in full, with the rest retrieved from reference TRBV7-2 and TRBJ2-5, is GAGVSQSPSNKVTEKGKDVELRCDPISGHTALYWYRQSLGQGLEFLIYFQGNSAPDKSGLPSDRFSAERTGGSVSTLTIQRTQQEDSAVYLCASSLALSSGTQYFGPGTRLLVL.

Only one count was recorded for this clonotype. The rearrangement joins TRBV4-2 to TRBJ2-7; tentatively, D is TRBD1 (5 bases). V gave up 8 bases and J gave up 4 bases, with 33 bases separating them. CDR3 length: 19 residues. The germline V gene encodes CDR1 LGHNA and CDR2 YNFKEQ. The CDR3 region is CASRKSVGTGIFRHYEQYF. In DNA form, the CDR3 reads TGTGCCAGCCGTAAGTCCGTCGGAACAGGTATTTTCCGGCATTACGAGCAGTACTTC.